This T cell receptor beta chain was recovered during a study of cytomegalovirus exposure and HLA in healthy donors. Study outcomes and limitations: TRBV6-2, TRBV6-3 and some other V segments were unresolvable in 87-base-pair reads.

V lost 2 bases and J 7 bases, leaving 11 bases between the germline ends. There are 13 residues in the CDR3. Germline loops: CDR1 MNHEY, CDR2 SMNVEV (reference sequence). Both 60 Vbeta primers and 13 Jbeta primers went into the PCR. Here immunoSEQ multiplex PCR was the method, and the copy in TCRdb shows in-frame clones only, minus some. The data contain approximately 79,000 clones, roughly 79% of them seen just once; the ten biggest clones take up 4.5% to 7%. A word on this clone: No antigen is known for it.

V is TRBV27 and J is TRBJ1-2; D is possibly TRBD1 (5 bases). The TCR was taken from a male donor in good health and CMV-seropositive. The material sequenced was PBMCs. CDR3 loop: CASSLRGGRGYTF. DNA for the CDR3: TGTGCCAGCAGTTTACGGGGGGGACGTGGCTACACCTTC.